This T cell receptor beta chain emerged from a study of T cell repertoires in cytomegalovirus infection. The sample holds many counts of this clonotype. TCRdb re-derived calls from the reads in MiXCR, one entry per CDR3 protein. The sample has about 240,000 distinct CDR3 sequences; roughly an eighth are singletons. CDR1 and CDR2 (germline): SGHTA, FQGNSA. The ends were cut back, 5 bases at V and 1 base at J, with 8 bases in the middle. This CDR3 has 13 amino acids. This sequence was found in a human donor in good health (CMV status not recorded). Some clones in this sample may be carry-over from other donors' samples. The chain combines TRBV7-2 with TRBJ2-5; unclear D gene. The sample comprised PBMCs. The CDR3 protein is CASSKAVQETQYF. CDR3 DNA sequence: TGTGCCAGCAGCAAGGCAGTCCAAGAGACCCAGTACTTC.